Listed here are 10 T cell receptor beta chains from one sample, sequenced in a study of T cell changes during pregnancy in multiple sclerosis. Libraries were prepared by immunoSEQ multiplex PCR; TCRdb keeps only in-frame clonotypes and omits some of them. In the table there are roughly 61,000 clones, 85% to 90% of which are singletons. Here the sequenced sample was peripheral blood, taken in the first trimester of pregnancy. Receptor source: a female donor in good health, enrolled as a control in a pregnancy study.

The chain carries TRBV27 and TRBJ1-2, with 8 positions matching TRBD1. The germline gives CDR1 MNHEY, CDR2 SMNVEV (reference sequence). The length of the CDR3 is 14 residues. Germline trimming cut 4 bases from V and 4 bases from J; bases unmatched to any gene: 5. The CDR3 region has the DNA TGTGCCAGCAGTTCGCAGGGGGCTCTCTATGGCTACACCTTC. Residues: CASSSQGALYGYTF.

The V call is TRBV7-9, the J call TRBJ2-1, with D uncertain. CDR1 SEHNR and CDR2 FQNEAQ come from the germline V gene (reference sequence). With 5 bases removed from V and 4 bases from J, the gap between germline ends came to 12 bases. The CDR3 has 14 residues. The CDR3 DNA is TGTGCCAGCAGCCAAACAGACGGATACAATGAGCAGTTCTTC. Protein product: CASSQTDGYNEQFF. The full variable domain, rest sourced from reference TRBV7-9 and TRBJ2-1, is DTGVSQNPRHKITKRGQNVTFRCDPISEHNRLYWYRQTLGQGPEFLTYFQNEAQLEKSRLLSDRFSAERPKGSFSTLEIQRTEQGDSAMYLCASSQTDGYNEQFFGPGTRLTVL.

The chain uses TRBV7-2 and TRBJ2-2; a weak D match, TRBD2 (7 bases). CDR1 and CDR2 (germline): SGHTA, FQGNSA. The CDR3 extends over 15 amino acids. Between the trimmed V and J ends, which lost 3 bases and 4 bases, there was a span of 12 bases. CDR3 loop: CASSLGGPSTGELFF. The CDR3 region has the DNA TGTGCCAGCAGCTTGGGGGGGCCCTCCACCGGGGAGCTGTTTTTT.

This clone was detected once. In DNA, the CDR3 is TGTGCCAGCAGCTTAGGGACTAGCGGATGGGCTGAGCAGTTCTTC. This gives the protein CASSLGTSGWAEQFF. This chain links TRBV7-6 with TRBJ2-1; 10 nucleotides agree with TRBD2. V shed 1 base, J shed 9 bases, and the junction held 6 bases outside the gene matches. This CDR3 comprises 15 residues. Germline CDR1 reads SGHVS; CDR2 reads FNYEAQ. The complete variable domain, with remaining parts taken from reference TRBV7-6 and TRBJ2-1, reads GAGVSQSPRYKVTKRGQDVALRCDPISGHVSLYWYRQALGQGPEFLTYFNYEAQQDKSGLPNDRFSAERPEGSISTLTIQRTEQRDSAMYRCASSLGTSGWAEQFFGPGTRLTVL.

This clone was seen just once. The genes are TRBV29-1 and TRBJ1-2, with unresolved D. Per germline, CDR1 SQVTM and CDR2 ANQGSEA. The CDR3 length is 17 residues. V was trimmed by 0 bases and J by 2 bases, leaving 19 bases between them. This CDR3 reads CSVEDVDSDTFNYGYTF. CDR3 DNA: TGCAGCGTTGAAGATGTCGATTCAGACACGTTCAACTATGGCTACACCTTC.

The chain is built from TRBV5-4 and TRBJ1-4; 7 positions agree with TRBD1. Germline CDR1 and CDR2: SGHNT and YYREEE (reference sequence). Trimming took 3 bases from V and 8 from J; bases not matched to a gene: 7. The CDR3 is made up of 14 amino acids. DNA for the CDR3: TGTGCCAGCAGCTCACGACAGGGCCGGGAAAAACTGTTTTTT. Protein product: CASSSRQGREKLFF. The full variable domain, with the rest looked up from reference TRBV5-4 and TRBJ1-4, is ETGVTQSPTHLIKTRGQQVTLRCSSQSGHNTVSWYQQALGQGPQFIFQYYREEENGRGNFPPRFSGLQFPNYSSELNVNALELDDSALYLCASSSRQGREKLFFGSGTQLSVL.

There are a few counts of this clone. The chain combines TRBV2 with TRBJ1-1; D is unresolved. The CDR3 loop spans 15 amino acids. V lost 4 bases to trimming and J lost 3 bases, with 15 bases between them. Germline-derived CDR1 and CDR2 are SNHLY and FYNNEI. CDR3 region: CASSVEDSAHTEAFF. The CDR3 DNA sequence: TGTGCCAGCAGTGTAGAGGACTCAGCCCACACTGAAGCTTTCTTT.

This chain links TRBV7-3 with TRBJ2-5; 7 bases fit TRBD2. The CDR3 is made up of 15 amino acids. Germline V lookup: CDR1 SGHTA, CDR2 FQGTGA. Unmatched junction bases numbered 5, after V lost 2 bases and J lost 2 bases. DNA for the CDR3: TGTGCCAGCAGCTTATTGGGGGGGGGACAAGAGACCCAGTACTTC. Protein: CASSLLGGGQETQYF.

J is TRBJ1-2 and V is TRBV6-5; a possible D gene is TRBD1 (5 bases). Germline loops: CDR1 MNHEY, CDR2 SVGAGI. The CDR3 has 13 residues. The V gene lost 6 bases and the J gene lost 8 bases, with 16 bases spanning the gap. The CDR3 DNA reads as TGTGCCAGCAGCAGCCCCAGGGATCCGGGCTACACCTTC. This translates into CASSSPRDPGYTF.

The CDR3 sequence: CSVEDNGSYNEQFF. The DNA for the CDR3 is TGCAGCGTTGAAGATAACGGCTCCTACAATGAGCAGTTCTTC. The chain is built from TRBV29-1 and TRBJ2-1; D is uncertain. Germline V CDR1 and CDR2: SQVTM, ANQGSEA. V shed 0 bases and J shed 0 bases, with 6 bases lying between them. The CDR3 is 14 amino acids.